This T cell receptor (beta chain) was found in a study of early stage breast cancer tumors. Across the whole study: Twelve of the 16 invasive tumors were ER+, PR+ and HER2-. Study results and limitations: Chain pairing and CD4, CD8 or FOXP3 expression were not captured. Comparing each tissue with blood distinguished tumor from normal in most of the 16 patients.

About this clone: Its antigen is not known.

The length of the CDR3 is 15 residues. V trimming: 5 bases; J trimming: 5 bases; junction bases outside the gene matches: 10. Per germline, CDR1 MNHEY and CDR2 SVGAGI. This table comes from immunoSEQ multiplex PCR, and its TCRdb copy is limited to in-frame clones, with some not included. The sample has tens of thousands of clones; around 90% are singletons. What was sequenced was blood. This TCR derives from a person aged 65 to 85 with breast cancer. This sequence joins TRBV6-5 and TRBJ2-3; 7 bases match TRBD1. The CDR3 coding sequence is TGTGCCAGCAGTGGTGAGGGGGCTCTAGGAGATACGCAGTATTTT. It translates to CASSGEGALGDTQYF.